This T cell receptor beta chain derives from a study of T cell responses to AZD1222 COVID-19 vaccine listed by TCRdb under 2021. At the level of the whole study: AZD1222 recipients with second doses at about 4 weeks or about 12 weeks were pooled, because spike-specific TCR depth and breadth did not differ between schedules. A total of over 230 trial participants underwent TCR sequencing, of whom 200 to 220 received two doses of AZD1222 and about 25 received two doses of the MenACWY control vaccine. Trial participants were enrolled by age into 18-55, 56-69 and 70-plus year subgroups, with 148, 28 and 57 TCR-sequenced participants respectively.

The time point label here, explained by the study, means: baseline before first vaccination. Vaccinee samples were obtained from the UK trials COV001 and COV002, which included a single-blind randomized controlled phase 2/3 trial of AZD1222 (ChAdOx1 nCoV-19) in healthy adults. For TCRbeta chain sequencing, PBMC samples were collected from trial participants at day 0 and at day 28 after the second dose. Study-wide conclusions, independent of this receptor: Participants were mostly white British and included more females than males, and it was suggested by the authors that clonal diversity may have been underestimated. After two AZD1222 doses, both the breadth and the depth of spike-specific TCRs were significantly higher than at day 0 and than in MenACWY recipients. CD4 TCRs associated with the vaccine covered the entire spike protein, and the dominant responses were in regions 160-218 and 743-854. Because no day 14 peak-response samples were available, repertoires were characterized only after the peak T cell response. Reportedly, almost half of the unique spike-specific TCRs recognized epitopes lying outside the regions that are mutated in the B.1.351 and B.1.1.7 variants. Only six or seven AZD1222 recipients were SARS-CoV-2 seropositive at baseline, limiting conclusions about previously exposed vaccinees. The 56-69-year group was small, and its depth increase did not reach significance, likely because of low power.

The germline V gene (reference sequence) gives CDR1 as SEHNR and CDR2 as FQNEAQ. The CDR3 holds 15 amino acids from the cysteine to the phenylalanine. The read is trimmed to its CDR3 DNA, 45 bases read in frame from base 1. Trimming takes 3 bases from V and 2 bases from J, and the germline ends sit 11 bases apart. The CDR3 regions of human TCRbeta chains were subjected to immunosequencing. Regarding the original processing steps: TCRs in the repertoires were matched against a reference library of SARS-CoV-2-specific TCRs that had been generated with the MIRA antigen-specificity platform. Breadth meant the fraction of unique TCRs that were SARS-CoV-2-associated, whereas depth meant the fraction of total T cells that were SARS-CoV-2-associated. Using the MIRA data, each spike-specific TCR was assigned both to the spike region to which the TCR was reactive and to a CD4 or CD8 class. Log10-transformed breadth and depth values were compared by one-way ANOVA with Sidak's multiple comparisons tests. The clones in this table, taken by TCRdb from immuneACCESS, are in-frame only. Not every clone is retained; where verified, under half of the shortfall comes from an unresolved V gene, and the cause of the rest is unknown. V and J calls and clone size are given by that table; D and trimming were obtained from the DNA. The sample table records roughly 150,000 clones; 80% to 95% of these occur just once. Under 4.5% of the sample lies in the top ten.

Concerning this clone: No antigen is known for it. No much larger clone is present one base from it, and per-base qualities are unavailable.

The source was peripheral blood, collected on day 0 of AZD1222 vaccination. This sequence originates from an adult in good health. The rearrangement combines TRBV7-9 with TRBJ1-5; the D gene is possibly TRBD1, with 5 bases matching. The CDR3 here reads CASSLGGFGNQPQHF. Here is the DNA: TGTGCCAGCAGCTTGGGGGGGTTTGGCAATCAGCCCCAGCATTTT. The reference TRBV7-9 and TRBJ1-5 proteins fill in what lies around the CDR3, so the full variable domain reads DTGVSQNPRHKITKRGQNVTFRCDPISEHNRLYWYRQTLGQGPEFLTYFQNEAQLEKSRLLSDRFSAERPKGSFSTLEIQRTEQGDSAMYLCASSLGGFGNQPQHFGDGTRLSIL.